This T cell receptor (beta chain) appears in the sequencing data of a study of blood T cell repertoires in COVID-19. Sequencing used immunoSEQ multiplex PCR; TCRdb keeps in-frame clones, though not all of them. Of some 300,000 clones in the sample, under 90% were seen once. CDR1 is SGHRS, CDR2 YFSETQ, per germline. Trimming stripped 0 bases from V and 5 bases from J, with 17 bases between. The CDR3 covers 17 residues. Exposed enrollees had met someone with a PCR-confirmed or clinician-diagnosed COVID-19 case at some point within the 2 weeks before study entry. A few counts support this clone. The chain joins TRBV5-1 to TRBJ2-2; D remains ambiguous. The sequencing sample was made of PBMCs or T cells enriched from blood (not recorded which). The sequence was collected from a woman in her 50s who had been exposed to COVID-19. The CDR3 loop reads CASSLVSPQSHTGELFF. CDR3 in DNA: TGCGCCAGCAGCTTGGTTTCTCCACAGAGCCATACCGGGGAGCTGTTTTTT.